This is a list of T cell receptor beta chains from one sample in a study of response to subunit inactivated influenza vaccine. Using its own MiXCR run on the RT-PCR reads, TCRdb lists one record per CDR3 protein. Altogether 200,000 to 250,000 distinct CDR3 sequences are present, 12% being singletons, with the ten largest covering less than 8.5%. The input for sequencing was non-naive T cells sorted from PBMCs, taken around two weeks before vaccination. These receptors were taken from a man aged 45-65 years who received an inactivated influenza vaccine. The CDR3 runs from the conserved cysteine through the conserved F or W. The D gene is left open where the match is weak. Only some rows state a clone size, as once, few, many or a class for expanded clones.

j_call v_call d_call clone_size cdr3_nt cdr3_aa
TRBJ2-7 TRBV7-2 TRBD2 many TGTGCCAGCAGCTTTAGCGGGTTTTCTAGCTCCTACGAGCAGTACTTC CASSFSGFSSSYEQYF
TRBJ1-5 TRBV6-2/TRBV6-3 - few TGTGCCAGCAGTAGCGCCGGGGGACTCGGGGGCAATCAGCCCCAGCATTTT CASSSAGGLGGNQPQHF
TRBJ1-3 TRBV4-2 - - TGTGCCAGCAGCCCCGAGACAGTCTCTGGAAACACCATATATTTT CASSPETVSGNTIYF
TRBJ1-1 TRBV2 - few TGTGCCAGCAGTGACAGGGGTGGAACTGAAGCTTTCTTT CASSDRGGTEAFF
TRBJ2-1 TRBV28 TRBD2 - TGTGCCAGCAGTTTAAGGGCCCAGCTAGCGGGAGCCGAAGAGCAGTTCTTC CASSLRAQLAGAEEQFF
TRBJ2-7 TRBV7-2 TRBD1 few TGTGCCAGCAGCCCCCGGACAGGGGGCTCCTACGAGCAGTACTTC CASSPRTGGSYEQYF
TRBJ2-1 TRBV20-1 - - TGCTGTGCCCCTAACGTCTGGCGGGCAAGCTCCTACAATGAGCAGTTCTTC CCAPNVWRASSYNEQFF
TRBJ1-6 TRBV12-3/TRBV12-4 TRBD1 few TGTGCCAGCAGTCAGACAGGGTTTGATTCACCCCTCCACTTT CASSQTGFDSPLHF
TRBJ2-7 TRBV27 - many TGTGCCAGCAAAAACGACACAGGTACCTACGAGCAGTACTTC CASKNDTGTYEQYF
TRBJ2-1 TRBV6-5 TRBD2 few TGTGCCAGCAGTTACTCACTAGCGGGAGGGCGGGATGAGCAGTTCTTC CASSYSLAGGRDEQFF
TRBJ2-7 TRBV7-2 TRBD1 few TGTGCCAGCAGCCCCAGATGGGACAGGGGTTTCCCGCAGTACTTC CASSPRWDRGFPQYF
TRBJ2-2 TRBV4-1 - - TGCGCCAGCAGAGAACCCCCCGGGGAGCTGTTTTTT CASREPPGELFF
TRBJ2-1 TRBV4-2 - - TGTGCCAGCAGCCAAGCGGGTGCCGGGGGGCATGAGCAGTTCTTC CASSQAGAGGHEQFF
TRBJ2-7 TRBV20-1 - once TGCAGTGCTGGATTGACACCTCAGCAGTACTTC CSAGLTPQQYF
TRBJ2-5 TRBV19 - few TGTGCCAGTATGAGTCAGCAAGAGACCCAGTACTTC CASMSQQETQYF
TRBJ1-1 TRBV6-2/TRBV6-3 TRBD1 - TGTGCCAGCGGAAGACAGGGATTGGGTACTGAAGCTTTCTTT CASGRQGLGTEAFF